This T cell receptor (beta chain) was captured in a study of response to subunit inactivated influenza vaccine. MiXCR, run by TCRdb on the RT-PCR reads, gives a single entry per CDR3 protein. The sample has around 520,000 distinct CDR3 sequences; 25% are singletons. Between the trimmed V and J ends, which lost 0 bases and 0 bases, there was a span of 8 bases. The CDR3 covers 15 residues. Germline assignment: CDR1 MGHRA and CDR2 YSYEKL. This specimen consisted of CD4+ T cells sorted from PBMCs, obtained around 5 days after vaccination. The V call is TRBV4-1, the J call TRBJ1-2, with unresolved D. The clonotype comes from a man aged 50 or older who received an inactivated influenza vaccine. The CDR3 loop reads CASSQDQTSNYGYTF. In nucleotides, the CDR3 is TGCGCCAGCAGCCAAGATCAGACCTCTAACTATGGCTACACCTTC.